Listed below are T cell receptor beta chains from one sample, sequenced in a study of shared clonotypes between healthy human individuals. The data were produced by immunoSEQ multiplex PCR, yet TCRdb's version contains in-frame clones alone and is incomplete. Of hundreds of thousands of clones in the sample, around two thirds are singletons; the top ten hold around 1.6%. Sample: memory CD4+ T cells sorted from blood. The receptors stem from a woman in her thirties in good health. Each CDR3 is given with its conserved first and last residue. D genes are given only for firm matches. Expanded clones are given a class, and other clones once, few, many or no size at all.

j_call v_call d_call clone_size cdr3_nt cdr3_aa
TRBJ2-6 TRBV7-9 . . TGTGCCAGCAGCTTAGGAGGAAGAGGGGCCAACGTCCTGACTTTC CASSLGGRGANVLTF
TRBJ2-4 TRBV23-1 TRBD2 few TGCGCCAGCCCGAACCACGCCAGGACTAGGGACATTCAGTACTTC CASPNHARTRDIQYF
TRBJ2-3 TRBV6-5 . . TGTGCCACCCGGGGCTGGACAGATACGCAGTATTTT CATRGWTDTQYF
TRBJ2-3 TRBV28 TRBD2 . TGTGCCAGCACACTAGCGGGAGGGCGAGGCACAGATACGCAGTATTTT CASTLAGGRGTDTQYF
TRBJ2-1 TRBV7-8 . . TGTGCCAGCAGCTTAACCCGGAGTATGGTAAATGAGCAGTTCTTC CASSLTRSMVNEQFF
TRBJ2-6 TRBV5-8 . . TGTGCCAGCAGAAATAGGGGGGCTGGGGCCAACGTCCTGACTTTC CASRNRGAGANVLTF
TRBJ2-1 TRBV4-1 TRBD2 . TGCGCCAGCAGCCAAGGGCCTAGCGGGGCCTACAATGAGCAGTTCTTC CASSQGPSGAYNEQFF
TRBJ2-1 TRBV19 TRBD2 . TGTGCCAGTAGATCGGCGGGAGGGGTTTGGGAGCAGTTCTTC CASRSAGGVWEQFF
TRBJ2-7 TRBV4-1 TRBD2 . TGCGCCAGCAGCCAAGGTCTAGCGGGAGTCGAGCAGTACTTC CASSQGLAGVEQYF
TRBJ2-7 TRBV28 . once TGTGCCAGCAGGCGGCAGGGCCGCTTTGAGCAGTACTTC CASRRQGRFEQYF
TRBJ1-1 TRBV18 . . TGTGCCAGCTCACCATCATCAGGCCTCGACACTGAAGCTTTCTTT CASSPSSGLDTEAFF
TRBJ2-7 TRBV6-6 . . TGTGCCAGCAGTTACTCTAGCGGCTGGGGCTACGAGCAGTACTTC CASSYSSGWGYEQYF
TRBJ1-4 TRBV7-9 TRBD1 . TGTGCCAGCAGCCCGGGACAGGGCGGTAATGAAAAACTGTTTTTT CASSPGQGGNEKLFF
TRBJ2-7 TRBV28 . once TGTGCCAGCAGTTTAACATCCTACGAGCAGTACTTC CASSLTSYEQYF
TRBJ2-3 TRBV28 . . TGTGCTAGTAATTGGGGGTCAGATACGCAGTATTTT CASNWGSDTQYF
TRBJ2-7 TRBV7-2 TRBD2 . TGTGCCAGCAGCGGGGGACTAGCGGATACCTACGAGCAGTACTTC CASSGGLADTYEQYF
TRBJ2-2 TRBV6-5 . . TGTGCCAGCAGCCACGAGGGGACCGGGGAGCTGTTTTTT CASSHEGTGELFF
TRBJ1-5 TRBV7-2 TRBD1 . TGTGCCAGCAGCTATGAGGGGGCGGGGAGCAATCAGCCCCAGCATTTT CASSYEGAGSNQPQHF
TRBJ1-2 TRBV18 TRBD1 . TGTGCCAGCTGGACCGGGACAGGGGACGGCTACACCTTC CASWTGTGDGYTF
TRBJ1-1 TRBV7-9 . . TGTGCCAGCAGCTCTGGGGGGTTGTTGAACACTGAAGCTTTCTTT CASSSGGLLNTEAFF
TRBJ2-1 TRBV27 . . TGTGCCAGCAGTTTTCCAGAGGGTGCCTACAATGAGCAGTTCTTC CASSFPEGAYNEQFF
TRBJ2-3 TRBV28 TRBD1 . TGTGCCAGCACTAAAGGGACAGAGATCACAGATACGCAGTATTTT CASTKGTEITDTQYF
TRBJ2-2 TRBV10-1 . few TGCGCCAGCAGTTTTAAGGCTACCGGGGAGCTGTTTTTT CASSFKATGELFF
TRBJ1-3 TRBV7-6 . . TGTGCCAGCAGCTTAGGGGGGACACAAACTGGAAACACCATATATTTT CASSLGGTQTGNTIYF
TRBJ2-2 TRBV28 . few TGTGCCAGCAGTTTTGCAGGGGTCTACACCGGGGAGCTGTTTTTT CASSFAGVYTGELFF
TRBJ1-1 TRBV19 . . TGTGCCAGTAGTTCCCCAGGAGGGGGAAGACTGGGCACTGAAGCTTTCTTT CASSSPGGGRLGTEAFF
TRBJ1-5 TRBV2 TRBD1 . TGTGCCAGCAATACAGGGGGGCGACAGCCCCAGCATTTT CASNTGGRQPQHF
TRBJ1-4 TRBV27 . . TGTGCCAGCAGTCCCTGGGCTAATGAAAAACTGTTTTTT CASSPWANEKLFF
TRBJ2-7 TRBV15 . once TGTGCCACCGGGGCATACGGCGCCTACGAGCAGTACTTC CATGAYGAYEQYF
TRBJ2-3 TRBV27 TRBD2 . TGTGCCAGCAGTTTCGGGACTAGCGTGTGGGATACGCAGTATTTT CASSFGTSVWDTQYF
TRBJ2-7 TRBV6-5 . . TGTGCCAGCAGTTACTTCAGCGTCGGCAACGAGCAGTACTTC CASSYFSVGNEQYF
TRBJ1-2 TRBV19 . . TGTGCCAGTAGCCATAGCCCCCCAGGACAGCCCCAATCCCGCTATGGCTACACCTTC CASSHSPPGQPQSRYGYTF
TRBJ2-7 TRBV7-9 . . TGTGCCAGCAGCCCAGAGATTACCTACGAGCAGTACTTC CASSPEITYEQYF
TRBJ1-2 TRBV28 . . TGTGCCAGCAGTTTGCCAGCCCCGGGTCCCTATGGCTACACCTTC CASSLPAPGPYGYTF
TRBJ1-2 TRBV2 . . TGTGCCAGCGTCAGGGAGTATGGCTACACCTTC CASVREYGYTF
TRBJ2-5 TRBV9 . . TGTGCCAGCAGCCCAGTAGGCTACCCAGTGAAGACCCAGTACTTC CASSPVGYPVKTQYF
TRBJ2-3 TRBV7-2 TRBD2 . TGTGCCAGCAGCTTTAATCGGGGAGGGAGCACAGATACGCAGTATTTT CASSFNRGGSTDTQYF
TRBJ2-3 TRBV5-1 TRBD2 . TGCGCCAGCAGCTCACTAGCGGCAGGGGTAGATACGCAGTATTTT CASSSLAAGVDTQYF